These 32 T cell receptor beta chains were sequenced from one sample in a study of T cells in localized non-small cell lung cancer. TCRdb's table, derived via immunoSEQ multiplex PCR, lists solely in-frame clones and lacks some. In the table there are about 24,000 clones, around nine tenths of which are singletons. Sequenced here: peripheral blood, sampled before any cancer treatment. The receptor set was obtained from a man aged 40 to 69 with stage I squamous cell lung carcinoma.

The chain carries TRBV11-2 and TRBJ1-6; D not resolved. Germline CDR1 SGHAT, CDR2 FQNNGV. Trimming pared 1 base from V and 6 bases from J, leaving 19 bases between. The length of the CDR3 is 18 residues. The CDR3: CASSLVPAATQRNSPLHF. The DNA of the CDR3 is TGTGCCAGCAGCTTAGTCCCGGCGGCGACGCAACGTAATTCACCCCTCCACTTT.

Judged by abundance, this clone is medium-sized. Other DNA sequences in this specimen translate into the identical CDR3. The chain recombines TRBV28 with TRBJ1-1; a possible D gene is TRBD1 (5 bases). With 2 bases removed from V and 2 bases from J, the gap between germline ends came to 9 bases. The CDR3 length is 14 residues. Germline assignment: CDR1 MDHEN and CDR2 SYDVKM. CDR3 sequence reads: CASSLNQGNTEAFF. The CDR3 DNA is TGTGCCAGCAGTTTAAACCAGGGAAACACTGAAGCTTTCTTT.

The chain couples TRBV19 to TRBJ1-5, with TRBD1 matching 7 bases. Germline CDR1 is LNHDA and CDR2 is SQIVND (reference sequence). The CDR3 loop spans 15 amino acids. Germline trimming cut 4 bases from V and 7 bases from J; bases unmatched to any gene: 10. CDR3 in amino acids: CASSTWGRGGQPQHF. In DNA, the CDR3 is TGTGCCAGTAGTACCTGGGGCAGGGGGGGCCAGCCCCAGCATTTT.

The chain links TRBV30 to TRBJ1-6, with D unclear. Trimming pared 3 bases from V and 6 bases from J, leaving 9 bases between. Germline loops: CDR1 GTSNPN, CDR2 SVGIG (reference sequence). This CDR3 is built from 13 residues. As DNA, the CDR3 is TGTGCCTGGAGCCCAATCGGTAATTCACCCCTCCACTTT. It yields the protein CAWSPIGNSPLHF.

The rearrangement links TRBV7-6 to TRBJ2-3, with 8 positions matching TRBD2. The CDR3 sequence is 15 residues long. V shed 5 bases and J 0 bases; nucleotides not matched to a gene: 4. The germline V gene has CDR1 SGHVS and CDR2 FNYEAQ. CDR3: CASSPLAASTDTQYF. The DNA of the CDR3 is TGTGCCAGCAGCCCACTAGCGGCTAGCACAGATACGCAGTATTTT.

This clone was seen just once. V gene TRBV9 combines with J gene TRBJ1-2, with D hard to call. The V and J ends lost 1 base and 4 bases respectively, with 14 bases between them. CDR1 SGDLS and CDR2 YYNGEE come from the germline V gene. The CDR3 is made up of 15 amino acids. The CDR3 region has the DNA TGTGCCAGCAGCGTAACCCTTGGACTGATCTATGGCTACACCTTC. Amino acids: CASSVTLGLIYGYTF.

This clone is a singleton in its sample. The genes are TRBV6-6 and TRBJ1-5; TRBD1 is a possible D gene (5 bases). V was cut by 6 bases and J by 9 bases, with 15 bases left in between. CDR3 length: 13 amino acids. CDR1 and CDR2 (germline): MNHNY, SVGAGI (reference sequence). The CDR3 DNA reads TGTGCCAGCAGCCGCGACAGCGTGCTGCCCCAGCATTTT. It is translated as CASSRDSVLPQHF.

The chain combines TRBV5-5 with TRBJ1-1, with D maybe TRBD1 (6 bases). Per germline, CDR1 SGHKS and CDR2 YYEKEE (reference sequence). This CDR3 has 14 amino acids. V dropped 1 base and J dropped 4 bases, with 11 bases sitting between them. The CDR3 region is CASSLLRGGTEAFF. CDR3 DNA sequence: TGTGCCAGCAGCTTGTTGAGGGGGGGCACTGAAGCTTTCTTT.

The chain uses TRBV7-2 and TRBJ2-1, with D perhaps being TRBD1 or TRBD2 (5 bases each). V lost 3 bases, J lost 4 bases, and 7 bases lay in between. CDR1 SGHTA and CDR2 FQGNSA come from the germline V gene. The CDR3 covers 13 residues. CDR3 loop: CASSFEGYNEQFF. For the CDR3, the DNA is TGTGCCAGCAGCTTCGAGGGGTACAATGAGCAGTTCTTC. Filled out from reference TRBV7-2 and TRBJ2-1, the complete variable domain reads GAGVSQSPSNKVTEKGKDVELRCDPISGHTALYWYRQSLGQGLEFLIYFQGNSAPDKSGLPSDRFSAERTGGSVSTLTIQRTQQEDSAVYLCASSFEGYNEQFFGPGTRLTVL.

The V gene is TRBV2, the J gene TRBJ2-7; D may be TRBD1 (5 bases). V lost 0 bases and J lost 7, with 10 bases in between. Germline V gives CDR1 SNHLY, CDR2 FYNNEI. CDR3 size: 13 residues. CDR3 protein: CASSEAGRDEQYF. The CDR3 DNA sequence: TGTGCCAGCAGTGAAGCTGGCAGGGATGAGCAGTACTTC. Drawing the rest from reference TRBV2 and TRBJ2-7, the complete variable domain is EPEVTQTPSHQVTQMGQEVILRCVPISNHLYFYWYRQILGQKVEFLVSFYNNEISEKSEIFDDQFSVERPDGSNFTLKIRSTKLEDSAMYFCASSEAGRDEQYFGPGTRLTVT.

This chain links TRBV7-9 with TRBJ1-2; a weak D match, TRBD1 (5 bases). Germline V CDR1 and CDR2: SEHNR, FQNEAQ (reference sequence). CDR3 length: 15 residues. V dropped 1 base and J dropped 6 bases, with 15 bases sitting between them. The CDR3 region has the DNA TGTGCCAGCAGCTTAGAGTTTGCAGGGATCCATGGCTACACCTTC. Its translation: CASSLEFAGIHGYTF. Full variable domain (rest looked up from reference TRBV7-9 and TRBJ1-2): DTGVSQNPRHKITKRGQNVTFRCDPISEHNRLYWYRQTLGQGPEFLTYFQNEAQLEKSRLLSDRFSAERPKGSFSTLEIQRTEQGDSAMYLCASSLEFAGIHGYTFGSGTRLTVV.

V is TRBV7-7 and J is TRBJ2-1; D unresolved. The V and J ends lost 5 bases and 7 bases respectively, with 12 bases between them. In germline, CDR1 is SSHAT, CDR2 FNYEAQ (reference sequence). The CDR3 contains 13 residues. This chain's CDR3 is CASSSILGNEQFF. The CDR3 bases are TGTGCCAGCAGCAGTATCTTGGGAAATGAGCAGTTCTTC.

The chain has TRBV21-1 and TRBJ1-1. TRBV21-1 is a pseudogene. The CDR3 runs 15 residues. As DNA, the CDR3 is TGTGCCAGTACCGGGGGTGGAACACTCTACACTGAAGCTTTCTTT. Protein: CASTGGGTLYTEAFF.

V is TRBV2 and J is TRBJ2-7, with TRBD2 matching over 11 bases. Germline lookup yields CDR1 SNHLY and CDR2 FYNNEI. The ends lost 7 bases at V and 2 bases at J; junction bases unmatched: 7. This CDR3 comprises 15 residues. CDR3 sequence (DNA): TGTGCCAGCATTGAGGGACTAGCGGTCACCTACGAGCAGTACTTC. Its translation: CASIEGLAVTYEQYF. The whole variable domain, filled in from reference TRBV2 and TRBJ2-7, reads EPEVTQTPSHQVTQMGQEVILRCVPISNHLYFYWYRQILGQKVEFLVSFYNNEISEKSEIFDDQFSVERPDGSNFTLKIRSTKLEDSAMYFCASIEGLAVTYEQYFGPGTRLTVT.

The chain carries TRBV6-1 and TRBJ2-3; D may correspond to TRBD1 or TRBD2 (5 bases each). The germline V gene has CDR1 MNHNS and CDR2 SASEGT. The CDR3 covers 14 residues. Trimming took off 2 bases at V and 2 bases at J, with 8 bases between the two ends. The CDR3 DNA reads as TGTGCCAGCAGTGAAAGGGGAGCCACAGATACGCAGTATTTT. Translation: CASSERGATDTQYF.

The V and J genes are TRBV5-1 and TRBJ1-2; TRBD1 aligns across 7 bases. V was pared by 0 bases and J by 8 bases, with 10 bases of the junction left unmatched. CDR1 and CDR2 from the germline V gene are SGHRS and YFSETQ. This CDR3 comprises 15 residues. CDR3 region: CASSLAQTGIQGYTF. CDR3 bases: TGCGCCAGCAGCTTGGCCCAGACAGGGATCCAAGGCTACACCTTC.

The CDR3 sequence is CASSLGPEYYGYTF. CDR3 bases: TGTGCCAGCAGCTTAGGTCCAGAGTACTATGGCTACACCTTC. This chain links TRBV7-8 with TRBJ1-2; no reliable D call. V was cut by 1 base and J by 3 bases, with 9 bases left in between. The germline V gene has CDR1 SGHVS and CDR2 FQNEAQ. The CDR3 extends over 14 amino acids.

This clone was detected only once. The V and J genes are TRBV7-9 and TRBJ2-3, with 8 nucleotides matching TRBD2. V lost 11 bases and J lost 5; bases outside the gene matches: 12. The CDR3 consists of 14 residues. Germline V gives CDR1 SEHNR, CDR2 FQNEAQ (reference sequence). The CDR3 DNA reads TGTGCCCATGAAGCGGGGGAGGGGAAAGATACGCAGTATTTT. It translates to CAHEAGEGKDTQYF.

This sequence joins TRBV19 and TRBJ2-1; the D is unclear. Germline V lookup: CDR1 LNHDA, CDR2 SQIVND (reference sequence). V was trimmed by 8 bases and J by 10 bases, leaving 18 bases between them. The CDR3 length is 13 residues. The CDR3 bases are TGTGCCAGTGCTAGGGTAGGCCTAGGAGAGCAGTTCTTC. It yields the protein CASARVGLGEQFF.

This chain links TRBV5-1 with TRBJ2-7; no clear D gene. This CDR3 has 13 residues. The V gene lost 0 bases and the J gene lost 2 bases, with 6 bases spanning the gap. Germline CDR1 SGHRS, CDR2 YFSETQ. CDR3 sequence reads: CASSLDHTYEQYF. The CDR3 nucleotides are TGCGCCAGCAGCTTGGATCACACCTACGAGCAGTACTTC.

This rearrangement joins TRBV11-2 to TRBJ1-1, with D perhaps matching TRBD1 (6 bases). Trimming removed 3 bases at V and 2 bases at J, with 10 bases between. In germline, CDR1 is SGHAT, CDR2 FQNNGV. The CDR3 consists of 14 residues. The CDR3: CASSFGQSNTEAFF. In nucleotides, the CDR3 is TGTGCCAGCAGCTTTGGACAGTCAAACACTGAAGCTTTCTTT.

The gene calls are TRBV18 and TRBJ1-4; 12 nucleotides match TRBD1. This CDR3 has 17 amino acids. After removal of 3 bases from V and 8 bases from J, the junction contained 10 bases not matched to a gene. Germline V CDR1 and CDR2: KGHSH, LQKENI. CDR3 nucleotides: TGTGCCAGCTCACCTACCGGGACAGGGGGCAAGGTAGAAAAACTGTTTTTT. This encodes CASSPTGTGGKVEKLFF.

The rearrangement joins TRBV7-9 to TRBJ1-1; no clear D gene. V lost 3 bases to trimming and J lost 4 bases, with 9 bases between them. Germline assignment: CDR1 SEHNR and CDR2 FQNEAQ (reference sequence). The CDR3 extends over 13 amino acids. CDR3 amino acids: CASSLGTSTEAFF. As DNA, the CDR3 is TGTGCCAGCAGCTTGGGTACGTCCACTGAAGCTTTCTTT.

The chain links TRBV30 to TRBJ2-7, with D unclear. The CDR3 has 12 residues. The ends were cut back, 2 bases at V and 3 bases at J, with 8 bases in the middle. Per the germline V gene, CDR1 is GTSNPN and CDR2 is SVGIG (reference sequence). The CDR3 DNA is TGTGCCTGGAGTCCGACGAACTACGAGCAGTACTTC. Its translation is CAWSPTNYEQYF.

The V call is TRBV6-5, the J call TRBJ1-1, with TRBD1 identical over 7 bases. J lost 4 bases, V lost 5 bases, and 7 bases had no gene match. Germline CDR1 MNHEY, CDR2 SVGAGI. The CDR3 spans 14 residues. CDR3: CASSTRPGGTEAFF. The DNA of the CDR3 is TGTGCCAGCAGTACTCGACCAGGGGGCACTGAAGCTTTCTTT.

The chain joins TRBV29-1 to TRBJ1-1; D possibly corresponds to TRBD1 (6 bases). The germline V and J ends were trimmed by 5 bases and 5 bases, with 21 bases remaining between them. The CDR3 length is 15 residues. The germline V gene encodes CDR1 SQVTM and CDR2 ANQGSEA. DNA of the CDR3: TGCAGCGTTTTTAGTATCGGGGGCTCGTGGACTGAAGCTTTCTTT. Its protein is CSVFSIGGSWTEAFF.

The V and J genes are TRBV30 and TRBJ1-1; D is undetermined. The V end was cut by 3 bases, the J end by 0 bases, with 8 bases between. This CDR3 has 13 amino acids. Germline V gene lookup returns CDR1 GTSNPN and CDR2 SVGIG (reference sequence). In DNA form, the CDR3 reads TGTGCCTGGAGAGGGCAGGTGAACACTGAAGCTTTCTTT. This gives the protein CAWRGQVNTEAFF.

In its sample, this clone ranks as large (0.1 to 1%). The chain links TRBV7-9 to TRBJ2-3; 9 bases agree with TRBD2. CDR1 and CDR2 from the germline V gene are SEHNR and FQNEAQ (reference sequence). With 1 base clipped from V and 11 bases from J, the junction kept 7 bases outside the gene matches. The CDR3 has 14 residues. The DNA for the CDR3 is TGTGCCAGCAGCTTAGTAGGTAGCGGGGGTTGGCAGTATTTT. Its translation is CASSLVGSGGWQYF.

The rearrangement links TRBV9 to TRBJ2-3, with a tentative D call TRBD2 (6 bases). The CDR3 totals 15 residues. Germline-derived CDR1 and CDR2 are SGDLS and YYNGEE. V was shortened by 0 bases and J by 3 bases, with 11 bases between the two germline ends. The CDR3 protein is CASSVAGVKTDTQYF. In nucleotides, the CDR3 is TGTGCCAGCAGCGTAGCGGGGGTTAAAACAGATACGCAGTATTTT.

The rearrangement uses TRBV5-1 and TRBJ2-7, with D unclear. The germline V gene encodes CDR1 SGHRS and CDR2 YFSETQ. The CDR3 runs 14 residues. V was trimmed by 1 base and J by 4 bases, leaving 12 bases between them. CDR3 sequence: CASSLNTAGYEQYF. In DNA, the CDR3 is TGCGCCAGCAGCTTGAATACGGCTGGGTACGAGCAGTACTTC.

The chain uses TRBV6-5 and TRBJ1-1; the D is unclear. The CDR3 totals 15 residues. Trimming took 6 bases from V and 1 from J, leaving 15 bases between them. CDR1 is MNHEY and CDR2 is SVGAGI in the germline V gene. CDR3 residues: CASSRSLGGNTEAFF. The CDR3 nucleotides are TGTGCCAGCAGCCGCTCACTCGGAGGGAACACTGAAGCTTTCTTT.

J is TRBJ1-2 and V is TRBV7-8; 12 bases align to TRBD1. Looked up from germline, CDR1 is SGHVS and CDR2 is FQNEAQ. V was pared by 3 bases and J by 3 bases, with 11 bases of the junction left unmatched. CDR3 size: 18 residues. CDR3 protein: CASSFTWDRGRKDYGYTF. In DNA, the CDR3 is TGTGCCAGCAGCTTTACATGGGACAGGGGGCGCAAGGACTATGGCTACACCTTC.